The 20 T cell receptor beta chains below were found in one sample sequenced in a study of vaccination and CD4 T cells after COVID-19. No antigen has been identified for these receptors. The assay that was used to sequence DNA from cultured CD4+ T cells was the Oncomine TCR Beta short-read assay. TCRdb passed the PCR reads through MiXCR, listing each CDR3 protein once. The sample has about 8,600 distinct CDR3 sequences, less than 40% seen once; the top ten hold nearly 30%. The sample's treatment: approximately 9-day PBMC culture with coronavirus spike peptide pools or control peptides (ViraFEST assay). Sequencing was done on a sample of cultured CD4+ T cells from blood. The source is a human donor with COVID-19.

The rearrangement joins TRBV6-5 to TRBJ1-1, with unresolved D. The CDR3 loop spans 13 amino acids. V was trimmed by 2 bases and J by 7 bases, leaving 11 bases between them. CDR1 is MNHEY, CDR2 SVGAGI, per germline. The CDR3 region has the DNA TGTGCCAGCAGTTACCTCCTGACCTATGAAGCTTTCTTT. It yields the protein CASSYLLTYEAFF.

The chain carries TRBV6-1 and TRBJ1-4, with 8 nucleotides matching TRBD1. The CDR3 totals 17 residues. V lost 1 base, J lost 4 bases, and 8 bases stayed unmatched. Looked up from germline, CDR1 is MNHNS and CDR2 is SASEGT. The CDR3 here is CASSEVGRGRDNEKLFF. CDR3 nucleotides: TGTGCCAGCAGTGAAGTGGGCAGGGGGCGGGATAATGAAAAACTGTTTTTT.

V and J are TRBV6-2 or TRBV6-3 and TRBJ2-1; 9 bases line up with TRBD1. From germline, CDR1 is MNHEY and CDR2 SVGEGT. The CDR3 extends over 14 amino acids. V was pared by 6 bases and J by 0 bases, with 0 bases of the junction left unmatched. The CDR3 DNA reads TGTGCCAGCAGGACAGGGGGCTCCTACAATGAGCAGTTCTTC. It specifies CASRTGGSYNEQFF.

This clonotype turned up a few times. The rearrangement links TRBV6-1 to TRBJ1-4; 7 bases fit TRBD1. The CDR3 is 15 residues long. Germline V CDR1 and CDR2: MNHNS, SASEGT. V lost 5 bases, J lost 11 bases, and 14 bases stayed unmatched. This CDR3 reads CASSPRDSRRRKLFF. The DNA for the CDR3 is TGTGCCAGCAGTCCCCGGGACAGTCGGCGTCGCAAACTGTTTTTT.

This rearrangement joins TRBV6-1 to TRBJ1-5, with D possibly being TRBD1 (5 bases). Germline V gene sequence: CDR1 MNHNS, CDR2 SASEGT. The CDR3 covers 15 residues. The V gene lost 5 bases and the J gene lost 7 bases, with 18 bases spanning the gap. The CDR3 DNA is TGTGCCAGCAGTCGTCGGACGGGGGGGACCCAGCCCCAGCATTTT. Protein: CASSRRTGGTQPQHF.

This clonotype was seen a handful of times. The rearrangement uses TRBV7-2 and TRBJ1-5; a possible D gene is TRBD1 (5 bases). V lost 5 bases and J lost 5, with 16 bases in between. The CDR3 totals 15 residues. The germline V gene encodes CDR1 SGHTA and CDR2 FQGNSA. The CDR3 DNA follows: TGTGCCAGCAGCCCCCCGGGGGGGGGAGATCAGCCCCAGCATTTT. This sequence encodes CASSPPGGGDQPQHF. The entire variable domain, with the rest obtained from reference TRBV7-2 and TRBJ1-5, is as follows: GAGVSQSPSNKVTEKGKDVELRCDPISGHTALYWYRQSLGQGLEFLIYFQGNSAPDKSGLPSDRFSAERTGGSVSTLTIQRTQQEDSAVYLCASSPPGGGDQPQHFGDGTRLSIL.

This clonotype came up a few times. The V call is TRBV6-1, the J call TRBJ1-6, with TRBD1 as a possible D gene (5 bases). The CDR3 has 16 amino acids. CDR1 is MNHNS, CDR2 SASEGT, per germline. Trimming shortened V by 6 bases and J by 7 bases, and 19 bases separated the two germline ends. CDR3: CASRRDPRNPNSPLHF. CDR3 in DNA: TGTGCCAGCAGGCGGGACCCGCGAAACCCGAATTCACCCCTCCACTTT.

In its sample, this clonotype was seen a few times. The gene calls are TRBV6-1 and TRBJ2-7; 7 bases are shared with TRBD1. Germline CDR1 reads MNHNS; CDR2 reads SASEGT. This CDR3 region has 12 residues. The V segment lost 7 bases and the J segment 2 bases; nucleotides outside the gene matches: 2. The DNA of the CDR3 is TGTGCCAGCAAAGACAGGGCCTACGAGCAGTACTTC. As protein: CASKDRAYEQYF.

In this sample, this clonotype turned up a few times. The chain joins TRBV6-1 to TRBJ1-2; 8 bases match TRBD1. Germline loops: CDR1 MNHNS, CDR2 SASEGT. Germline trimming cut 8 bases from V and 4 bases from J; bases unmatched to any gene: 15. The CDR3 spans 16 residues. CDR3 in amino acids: CASGPLGQGAPYGYTF. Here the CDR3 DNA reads TGTGCCAGCGGGCCCCTAGGACAGGGAGCCCCCTATGGCTACACCTTC.

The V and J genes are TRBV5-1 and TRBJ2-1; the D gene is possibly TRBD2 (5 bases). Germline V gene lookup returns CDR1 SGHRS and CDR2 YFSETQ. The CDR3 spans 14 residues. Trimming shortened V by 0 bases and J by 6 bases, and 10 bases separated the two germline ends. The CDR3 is CASSLVLAGNEQFF. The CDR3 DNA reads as TGCGCCAGCAGCTTGGTGCTAGCTGGCAATGAGCAGTTCTTC.

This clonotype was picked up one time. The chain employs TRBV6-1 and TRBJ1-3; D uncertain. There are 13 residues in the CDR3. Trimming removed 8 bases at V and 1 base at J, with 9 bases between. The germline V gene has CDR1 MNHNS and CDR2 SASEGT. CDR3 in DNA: TGTGCCAGCCGGAATCCATCTGGAAACACCATATATTTT. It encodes CASRNPSGNTIYF.

Written as DNA, the CDR3 is TGTGCCAGTAGTATCCCCAGGGACAGAACCTACGAGCAGTACTTC. It yields the protein CASSIPRDRTYEQYF. The genes are TRBV19 and TRBJ2-7, with 7 bases lining up with TRBD1. Per germline, CDR1 LNHDA and CDR2 SQIVND (reference sequence). The CDR3 consists of 15 residues. Trimming at V came to 3 bases and at J to 2 bases, leaving 7 bases not matched to a gene.

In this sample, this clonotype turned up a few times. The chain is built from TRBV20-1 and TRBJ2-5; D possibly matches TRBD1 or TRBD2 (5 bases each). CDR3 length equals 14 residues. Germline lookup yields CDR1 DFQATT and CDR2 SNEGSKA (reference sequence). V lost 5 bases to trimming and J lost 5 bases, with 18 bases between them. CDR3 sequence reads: CSAGTTGTLETQYF. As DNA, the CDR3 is TGCAGTGCTGGTACGACCGGGACCCTGGAGACCCAGTACTTC.

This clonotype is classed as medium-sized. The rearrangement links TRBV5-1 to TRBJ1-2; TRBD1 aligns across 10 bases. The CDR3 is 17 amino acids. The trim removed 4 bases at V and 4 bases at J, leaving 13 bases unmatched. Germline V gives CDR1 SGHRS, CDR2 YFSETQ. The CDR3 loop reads CASSPRVAGQGTYGYTF. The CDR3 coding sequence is TGCGCCAGCAGCCCCAGGGTAGCGGGACAGGGGACCTATGGCTACACCTTC.

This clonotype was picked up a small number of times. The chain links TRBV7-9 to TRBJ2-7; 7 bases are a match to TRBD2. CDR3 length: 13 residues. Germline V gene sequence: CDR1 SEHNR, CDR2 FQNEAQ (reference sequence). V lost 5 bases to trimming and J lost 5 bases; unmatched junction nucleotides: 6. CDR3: CASSPKGRDEQYF. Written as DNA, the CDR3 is TGTGCCAGCAGCCCCAAGGGGAGGGACGAGCAGTACTTC.

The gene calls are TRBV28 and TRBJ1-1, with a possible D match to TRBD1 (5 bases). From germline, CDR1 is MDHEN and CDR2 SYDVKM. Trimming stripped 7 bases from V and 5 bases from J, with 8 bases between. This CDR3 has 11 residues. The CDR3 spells CASTGGTEAFF. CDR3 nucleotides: TGTGCCAGCACTGGGGGGACTGAAGCTTTCTTT.

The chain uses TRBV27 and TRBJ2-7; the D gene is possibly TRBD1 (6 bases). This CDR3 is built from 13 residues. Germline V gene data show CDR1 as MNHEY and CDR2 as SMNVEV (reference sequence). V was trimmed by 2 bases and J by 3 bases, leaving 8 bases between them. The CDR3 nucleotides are TGTGCCAGCAGTTTAAAGGGGGACTACGAGCAGTACTTC. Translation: CASSLKGDYEQYF.

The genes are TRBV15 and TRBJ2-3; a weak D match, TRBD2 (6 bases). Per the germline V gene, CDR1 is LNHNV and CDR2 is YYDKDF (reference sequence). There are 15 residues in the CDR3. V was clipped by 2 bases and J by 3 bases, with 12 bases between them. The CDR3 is CATSRLDGRTDTQYF. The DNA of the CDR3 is TGTGCCACCAGCAGACTAGATGGGAGGACAGATACGCAGTATTTT.

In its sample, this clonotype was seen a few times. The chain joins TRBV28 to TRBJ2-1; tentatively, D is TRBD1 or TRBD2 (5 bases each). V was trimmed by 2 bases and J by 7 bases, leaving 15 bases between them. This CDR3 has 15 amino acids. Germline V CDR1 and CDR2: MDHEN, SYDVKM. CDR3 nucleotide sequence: TGTGCCAGCAGTTTACGGCGGGTAGCAGGGAATGAGCAGTTCTTC. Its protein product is CASSLRRVAGNEQFF. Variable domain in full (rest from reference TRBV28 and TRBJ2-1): DVKVTQSSRYLVKRTGEKVFLECVQDMDHENMFWYRQDPGLGLRLIYFSYDVKMKEKGDIPEGYSVSREKKERFSLILESASTNQTSMYLCASSLRRVAGNEQFFGPGTRLTVL.

The CDR3 DNA follows: TGTGCCAGCAGCCAAATGACTAGCGACACAGATACGCAGTATTTT. Amino acid sequence: CASSQMTSDTDTQYF. This rearrangement joins TRBV4-2 to TRBJ2-3, with 8 bases aligning to TRBD2. J gave up 2 bases and V 2 bases, and 3 bases lay outside the gene matches. Germline CDR1 LGHNA, CDR2 YNFKEQ. The CDR3 has 15 residues.